This TCR beta chain was observed in a study of monozygotic twins with inflammatory bowel disease. Whole blood supplied total RNA, and T cells were not sorted. With the 5' RACE reads reprocessed, TCRdb shows one record per CDR3 protein and no DNA. Here the sample table reports about 440,000 distinct CDR3 sequences. The study's findings and limits: Different subtypes (of T cells) could not be told apart from one another. Versus healthy twins, IBD patients showed fewer clonotypes shared with others, especially with disease activity. TCRbeta diversity (inverse Simpson) was lower in IBD patients than in healthy co-twins.

The CDR3 runs to 16 residues. The V gene's germline CDR1 is MGHRA and CDR2 YSYEKL. A remark on this clonotype: Its antigen remains unknown.

The clonotype comes from a human donor with ulcerative colitis or Crohn's disease, or a healthy co-twin of an affected twin (not recorded which). The specimen sequenced was blood. The chain has TRBV4-1 and TRBJ1-6. The CDR3 loop reads CASSQEVGPYNSPLHF.